This passage covers 24 T cell receptor beta chains from one sample sequenced in a study of glioma-infiltrating T cells. TCR alpha and beta CDR3 regions were amplified from RNA using iRepertoire nested multiplex PCR. TCRdb ran MiXCR on the multiplex PCR reads and lists one entry per CDR3 protein. The data show a few hundred thousand distinct CDR3 sequences, about 40% seen once. Sequenced sample: glioma tissue, nonneoplastic brain tissue, or PBMCs (not recorded which). These receptors all stem from a human donor with low-grade glioma or glioblastoma, undergoing nonglioma brain surgery, or in good health (not recorded which).

In regard to this clonotype: The conserved phenylalanine or tryptophan is not found at the CDR3 terminus, so this likely reflects a read error. The chain joins TRBV7-9 to TRBJ1-1; unclear D gene. V gave up 0 bases and J gave up 6 bases, with 2 bases separating them. The CDR3 has 11 residues. In germline, CDR1 is SEHNR, CDR2 FQNEAQ (reference sequence). The CDR3, as DNA: TGTGCCAGCAGCTTAGCACCTGAAGCTTTCTTA. It encodes CASSLAPEAFL.

The V gene is TRBV27, the J gene TRBJ2-1; 11 positions match TRBD2. CDR3 length: 15 amino acids. V lost 9 bases and J lost 10; bases outside the gene matches: 14. From germline, CDR1 is MNHEY and CDR2 SMNVEV (reference sequence). CDR3 bases: TGTGCCAGTGGGGACGGGACTAGCGGACGGAAGGAGCAGTTCTTC. It codes for CASGDGTSGRKEQFF.

This clonotype appeared a single time. This may arise from a read error, as a much more abundant clone is one base away. The chain uses TRBV27 and TRBJ2-7; D unresolved. Matching the DNA end better, TRBJ2-1 makes the J call doubtful. This CDR3 spans 16 amino acids. Per germline, CDR1 MNHEY and CDR2 SMNVEV (reference sequence). CDR3 loop: CASSYSRSGTTYEQFF. Here the CDR3 DNA reads TGTGCCAGCAGTTACTCGAGGTCGGGCACCACCTACGAGCAGTTCTTC.

This clonotype was recorded at least ten times. The chain couples TRBV20-1 to TRBJ2-3, with D unresolved. Trimming removed 5 bases at V and 7 bases at J, with 13 bases between. CDR1 and CDR2 from the germline V gene are DFQATT and SNEGSKA (reference sequence). This CDR3 comprises 12 residues. This chain's CDR3 is CSAGMRRHTQYF. CDR3 bases: TGCAGTGCTGGGATGAGGCGGCATACGCAGTATTTT.

This clonotype was seen only a few times. The chain has TRBV4-2 and TRBJ1-3; D gene ambiguous. Germline lookup yields CDR1 LGHNA and CDR2 YNFKEQ. The V gene lost 0 bases and the J gene lost 4 bases, with 10 bases spanning the gap. The CDR3 length is 15 residues. CDR3 sequence reads: CASSQESPSGNTIYF. CDR3 bases: TGTGCCAGCAGCCAAGAATCCCCTTCCGGAAACACCATATATTTT.

The V gene is TRBV4-2, the J gene TRBJ1-1; a possible D gene is TRBD1 (5 bases). Trimming cost V 0 bases and J 3 bases, with 17 bases left between them. Germline CDR1 reads LGHNA; CDR2 reads YNFKEQ. CDR3 length: 17 residues. Here the CDR3 DNA reads TGTGCCAGCAGCCAAGATCCGCAGGGTAGAACGTACACTGAAGCTTTCTTT. The encoded protein is CASSQDPQGRTYTEAFF.

The chain combines TRBV3-1 with TRBJ1-3; D remains ambiguous. This CDR3 contains 16 residues. CDR1 is LGHDT and CDR2 is YNNKEL in the germline V gene (reference sequence). Trimming left V 1 base short and J 0 bases short, with 10 bases between. In DNA form, the CDR3 reads TGTGCCAGCAGCCAAGTGTGGCCCAACTCTGGAAACACCATATATTTT. Amino acid sequence: CASSQVWPNSGNTIYF. The complete variable domain, with remaining parts taken from reference TRBV3-1 and TRBJ1-3, reads DTAVSQTPKYLVTQMGNDKSIKCEQNLGHDTMYWYKQDSKKFLKIMFSYNNKELIINETVPNRFSPKSPDKAHLNLHINSLELGDSAVYFCASSQVWPNSGNTIYFGEGSWLTVV.

This clonotype was seen repeatedly, ten times or more. The chain is built from TRBV6-1 and TRBJ1-2; D is unclear. V was trimmed by 6 bases and J by 4 bases, leaving 27 bases between them. This CDR3 spans 18 amino acids. The V gene's germline CDR1 is MNHNS and CDR2 SASEGT. CDR3 loop: CASSHGSVGQRILYGYTF. The CDR3 coding sequence is TGTGCCAGCAGCCATGGGTCGGTTGGCCAGCGCATCCTCTATGGCTACACCTTC.

In this sample, this clonotype turned up a few times. The CDR3 sequence: CASSLFSFYNEQFF. The CDR3, as DNA: TGCGCCAGCAGCTTGTTTTCTTTCTACAATGAGCAGTTCTTC. J is TRBJ2-1 and V is TRBV5-1; D remains ambiguous. The CDR3 has 14 amino acids. Trimming took off 1 base at V and 3 bases at J, with 8 bases between the two ends. In germline, CDR1 is SGHRS, CDR2 YFSETQ. Looking up the rest from reference TRBV5-1 and TRBJ2-1 gives the full variable domain: KAGVTQTPRYLIKTRGQQVTLSCSPISGHRSVSWYQQTPGQGLQFLFEYFSETQRNKGNFPGRFSGRQFSNSRSEMNVSTLELGDSALYLCASSLFSFYNEQFFGPGTRLTVL.

This clonotype appeared a single time. The chain links TRBV7-3 to TRBJ1-1; D is undetermined. The CDR3 extends over 14 amino acids. Deletions cut 3 bases from V and 3 bases from J, with 11 bases between. The V gene's germline CDR1 is SGHTA and CDR2 FQGTGA. CDR3 sequence: CASSLTNGDTEAFF. For the CDR3, the DNA is TGTGCCAGCAGCTTGACGAATGGGGACACTGAAGCTTTCTTT.

This clonotype was detected many times. The rearrangement joins TRBV6-2 or TRBV6-3 to TRBJ2-7, with 13 bases identical to TRBD2. The CDR3 spans 15 residues. Trimming took 6 bases from V and 7 from J; bases not matched to a gene: 9. Looked up from germline, CDR1 is MNHEY and CDR2 is SVGEGT. CDR3 nucleotides: TGTGCCAGCAGACCTGGACTAGCGGGAGAGGGTGAGCAGTACTTC. This sequence encodes CASRPGLAGEGEQYF.

This clonotype was counted many times. This chain uses TRBV27 with TRBJ2-5, with D perhaps matching TRBD2 (6 bases). CDR1 is MNHEY, CDR2 SMNVEV, per germline (reference sequence). The V end was cut by 4 bases, the J end by 4 bases, with 10 bases between. The CDR3 totals 13 residues. The CDR3 sequence is CASSSGLPETQYF. CDR3 sequence (DNA): TGTGCCAGCAGTTCGGGACTGCCAGAGACCCAGTACTTC.

This chain links TRBV5-6 with TRBJ1-1; D not certain. Trimming pared 1 base from V and 11 bases from J, leaving 12 bases between. From germline, CDR1 is SGHDT and CDR2 YYEEEE. CDR3 size: 12 residues. The DNA of the CDR3 is TGTGCCAGCAGCTTGTGGGCATCCGACGCTTTCTTT. Its translation is CASSLWASDAFF.

About this clonotype itself: A much larger clone lies a single base off, so this may be a read error. This chain connects TRBV6-2 or TRBV6-3 to TRBJ2-1, with a weak D call TRBD2 (5 bases). V dropped 6 bases and J dropped 1 base, with 13 bases sitting between them. Germline CDR1 and CDR2: MNHEY and SVGEGT. This CDR3 spans 15 amino acids. CDR3 nucleotides: TGTGCCAGCAGCTGGACTGGTAGATCCTACAATGAGCAGTTCTTC. The encoded protein is CASSWTGRSYNEQFF.

The chain uses TRBV4-1 and TRBJ2-7, with 8 positions matching TRBD2. CDR3 size: 15 residues. CDR1 MGHRA and CDR2 YSYEKL come from the germline V gene. The V gene end was trimmed by 2 bases and the J gene end by 3 bases; junction bases not matched to a gene: 6. CDR3 coding DNA: TGCGCCAGCAGCCAACTAGCGGGTAAGGACTACGAGCAGTACTTC. Amino acid sequence: CASSQLAGKDYEQYF.

This clonotype was seen ten or more times. The chain couples TRBV27 to TRBJ1-5; D remains ambiguous. The germline V gene has CDR1 MNHEY and CDR2 SMNVEV (reference sequence). V lost 0 bases to trimming and J lost 6 bases, with 6 bases between them. This CDR3 has 13 residues. The CDR3: CASSLSAVQPQHF. CDR3 coding DNA: TGTGCCAGCAGTTTATCTGCGGTTCAGCCCCAGCATTTT.

Ten or more counts support this clonotype. This chain uses TRBV27 with TRBJ1-2; D uncertain. This CDR3 has 14 residues. Trimming left V 3 bases short and J 4 bases short, with 12 bases between. Germline V gene sequence: CDR1 MNHEY, CDR2 SMNVEV (reference sequence). The CDR3 DNA reads TGTGCCAGCAGTTTTCGGGGATCTAGCTATGGCTACACCTTC. It codes for CASSFRGSSYGYTF.

There are a few counts of this clonotype. The V call is TRBV11-3, the J call TRBJ2-1, with TRBD2 matching over 15 bases. This CDR3 contains 16 residues. Trimming took 7 bases from V and 7 from J; bases not matched to a gene: 8. CDR1 is SGHNT and CDR2 is YENEEA in the germline V gene. CDR3 residues: CASTLTGTSGRNEQFF. Here the CDR3 DNA reads TGTGCCAGCACCCTGACCGGGACTAGCGGGAGGAATGAGCAGTTCTTC.

This clonotype came up a few times. The V and J genes are TRBV12-3 or TRBV12-4 and TRBJ1-1; 8 bases are shared with TRBD1. After removal of 5 bases from V and 1 base from J, the junction contained 3 bases not matched to a gene. The CDR3 has 14 amino acids. The CDR3 loop reads CASSGTGTNTEAFF. CDR3 sequence (DNA): TGTGCCAGCAGTGGGACAGGAACGAACACTGAAGCTTTCTTT.

This clonotype was seen only a few times. This sequence joins TRBV7-9 and TRBJ1-4; D ambiguous. This CDR3 spans 13 amino acids. V lost 5 bases and J 4 bases, leaving 8 bases between the germline ends. CDR1 and CDR2 from the germline V gene are SEHNR and FQNEAQ (reference sequence). CDR3 nucleotides: TGTGCCAGCAGCCGAGCGGGTAATGAAAAACTGTTTTTT. It specifies CASSRAGNEKLFF.

This clonotype was counted ten times or more. The chain employs TRBV28 and TRBJ1-5, with D possibly matching TRBD1 (6 bases). Trimming removed 3 bases from V and 4 bases from J, with 16 bases in between. Germline-derived CDR1 and CDR2 are MDHEN and SYDVKM. There are 16 residues in the CDR3. CDR3: CASSFSARGGNQPQHF. In DNA form, the CDR3 reads TGTGCCAGCAGTTTCTCTGCCAGGGGAGGGAATCAGCCCCAGCATTTT.

J is TRBJ2-1 and V is TRBV19; D gene ambiguous. The CDR3 consists of 15 residues. Germline V CDR1 and CDR2: LNHDA, SQIVND (reference sequence). The V end was cut by 0 bases, the J end by 3 bases, with 9 bases between. CDR3 residues: CASSIEASIYNEQFF. The CDR3, as DNA: TGTGCCAGTAGTATAGAGGCTAGTATCTACAATGAGCAGTTCTTC.

There are a few counts of this clonotype. The chain has TRBV10-3 and TRBJ1-2; D not resolved. Germline V gives CDR1 ENHRY, CDR2 SYGVKD. Trimming removed 2 bases at V and 1 base at J, with 11 bases between. CDR3 length: 15 residues. In DNA, the CDR3 is TGTGCCATCAGTGAGGCCCAGGCTCTTAACTATGGCTACACCTTC. Translating gives CAISEAQALNYGYTF.

Points on this clonotype: Because the CDR3 is missing its conserved closing phenylalanine or tryptophan, this is likely a read error. This chain joins TRBV28 and TRBJ2-6, with 7 bases lining up with TRBD2. The ends lost 5 bases at V and 0 bases at J; junction bases unmatched: 1. Germline V lookup: CDR1 MDHEN, CDR2 SYDVKM. This CDR3 has 15 residues. CDR3 loop: CASSAGVSGANVLTL. As DNA, the CDR3 is TGTGCCAGCAGTGCGGGAGTCTCTGGGGCCAACGTCCTGACTTTG.